The 27 T cell receptor beta chains presented below share a single source sample, sequenced in a study of PD-1 blockade in mismatch repair-deficient tumors. Repertoires were generated with immunoSEQ multiplex PCR, while TCRdb's copy carries only in-frame clones and drops some. This table has some 120,000 clones, about 86% appearing once. The source material was peripheral blood, sampled 44 weeks after starting pembrolizumab. The source of these receptors is an adult with mismatch repair-deficient cancer.

The chain employs TRBV19 and TRBJ2-5, with a possible D match to TRBD2 (6 bases). The length of the CDR3 is 13 residues. The germline V gene has CDR1 LNHDA and CDR2 SQIVND (reference sequence). The germline V and J ends were trimmed by 4 bases and 5 bases, with 11 bases remaining between them. CDR3: CASSNGGLETQYF. CDR3 coding DNA: TGTGCCAGTAGTAACGGGGGTCTGGAGACCCAGTACTTC.

The V call is TRBV7-8, the J call TRBJ2-7; perhaps TRBD2 as D (6 bases). This CDR3 is 17 amino acids long. Germline V lookup: CDR1 SGHVS, CDR2 FQNEAQ. Trimming took 5 bases from V and 0 from J, leaving 20 bases between them. The DNA for the CDR3 is TGTGCCAGCAGCCCGTTAAGGGATGGGGGGAACTCCTACGAGCAGTACTTC. As protein: CASSPLRDGGNSYEQYF.

The genes are TRBV27 and TRBJ2-6, with a possible D match to TRBD1 (5 bases). This CDR3 comprises 17 residues. Germline V lookup: CDR1 MNHEY, CDR2 SMNVEV (reference sequence). The V end lost 7 bases, the J end lost 0 bases, and 16 bases lay between the germline ends. The CDR3 here is CASKGVTPLSGANVLTF. In nucleotides, the CDR3 is TGTGCCAGCAAAGGGGTAACCCCCCTCTCTGGGGCCAACGTCCTGACTTTC.

The chain is built from TRBV7-9 and TRBJ2-7; D unresolved. CDR3 length: 11 residues. Germline CDR1 is SEHNR and CDR2 is FQNEAQ (reference sequence). Trimming pared 5 bases from V and 0 bases from J, leaving 2 bases between. CDR3 sequence (DNA): TGTGCCAGCAGCGTCTCCTACGAGCAGTACTTC. Encoded protein: CASSVSYEQYF.

A single count supports this clone. V is TRBV6-5 and J is TRBJ2-3, with unresolved D. The germline gives CDR1 MNHEY, CDR2 SVGAGI. This CDR3 comprises 14 residues. The V end was cut by 3 bases, the J end by 0 bases, with 7 bases between. In DNA, the CDR3 is TGTGCCAGCAGTTATATAGCTAGCACAGATACGCAGTATTTT. It codes for CASSYIASTDTQYF.

The chain uses TRBV9 and TRBJ2-5, with 7 bases that match TRBD1. The germline V gene has CDR1 SGDLS and CDR2 YYNGEE. The ends lost 4 bases at V and 3 bases at J; junction bases unmatched: 12. The CDR3 is made up of 16 amino acids. The CDR3 sequence is CASSPLEVTGEETQYF. CDR3 nucleotide sequence: TGTGCCAGCAGCCCCTTGGAAGTAACAGGGGAAGAGACCCAGTACTTC.

The rearrangement links TRBV6-1 to TRBJ2-5; TRBD2 aligns across 9 bases. This CDR3 has 16 amino acids. Germline-derived CDR1 and CDR2 are MNHNS and SASEGT. Trimming cost V 2 bases and J 4 bases; bases outside gene matches: 8. The CDR3 is CASSEPREGPRETQYF. The CDR3 nucleotides are TGTGCCAGCAGTGAACCGCGGGAGGGCCCTCGAGAGACCCAGTACTTC.

The chain recombines TRBV13 with TRBJ2-5, with TRBD2 identical over 8 bases. Germline V gene lookup returns CDR1 PRHDT and CDR2 FYEKMQ (reference sequence). The junction had 2 bases not matched to a gene; V was cut back by 1 base and J by 4 bases. The CDR3 runs 14 residues. The CDR3 DNA follows: TGTGCCAGCAGCTTAGATAGCGGGACAGAGACCCAGTACTTC. It yields the protein CASSLDSGTETQYF.

This chain joins TRBV18 and TRBJ1-1; D is undetermined. Trimming took 2 bases from V and 3 from J, leaving 7 bases between them. Per germline, CDR1 KGHSH and CDR2 LQKENI. CDR3 length: 13 amino acids. This CDR3 reads CASSPSRDTEAFF. The CDR3, as DNA: TGTGCCAGCTCACCATCGAGGGACACTGAAGCTTTCTTT.

The V and J genes are TRBV5-1 and TRBJ2-1; perhaps TRBD1 as D (6 bases). The CDR3 spans 15 residues. Germline-derived CDR1 and CDR2 are SGHRS and YFSETQ. Between the trimmed V and J ends, which lost 1 base and 4 bases, there was a span of 12 bases. In DNA, the CDR3 is TGCGCCAGCAGCTTGACAGGGTTGGGGTACAATGAGCAGTTCTTC. The encoded protein is CASSLTGLGYNEQFF.

The J gene is TRBJ2-5, the V gene TRBV27, with 9 bases identical to TRBD2. CDR1 MNHEY and CDR2 SMNVEV come from the germline V gene (reference sequence). With 6 bases clipped from V and 1 base from J, the junction kept 12 bases outside the gene matches. CDR3 size: 17 residues. CDR3 DNA: TGTGCCAGCAGGAGGACTAGCGCGATTCCCCTCCAAGAGACCCAGTACTTC. As protein: CASRRTSAIPLQETQYF.

The chain recombines TRBV6-1 with TRBJ2-5; the match to TRBD2 covers 7 bases. Germline CDR1 and CDR2: MNHNS and SASEGT. CDR3 length: 13 residues. V gave up 6 bases and J gave up 5 bases; unmatched junction bases: 6. CDR3 protein: CASRSGIGETQYF. CDR3 in DNA: TGTGCCAGCAGAAGCGGGATAGGTGAGACCCAGTACTTC.

Only one count was recorded for this clone. The CDR3 DNA sequence: TGTGCCAGCAGTTACTTCACTCCGACTAGCGGCACAGATACGCAGTATTTT. Its translation is CASSYFTPTSGTDTQYF. The rearrangement uses TRBV27 and TRBJ2-3, with 8 nucleotides matching TRBD2. Germline-derived CDR1 and CDR2 are MNHEY and SMNVEV (reference sequence). This CDR3 is built from 17 residues. V gave up 4 bases and J gave up 1 base; unmatched junction bases: 10.

This clone was seen more than once but under ten times. V usage is TRBV19 and J usage is TRBJ1-2, with D perhaps TRBD1 (5 bases). This CDR3 has 14 residues. Germline V gene data show CDR1 as LNHDA and CDR2 as SQIVND (reference sequence). V was cut by 4 bases and J by 2 bases, with 11 bases left in between. The CDR3 protein is CASSTTGLNYGYTF. The CDR3 nucleotides are TGTGCCAGTAGTACTACAGGACTGAACTATGGCTACACCTTC. The variable domain in full, with the rest retrieved from reference TRBV19 and TRBJ1-2, is DGGITQSPKYLFRKEGQNVTLSCEQNLNHDAMYWYRQDPGQGLRLIYYSQIVNDFQKGDIAEGYSVSREKKESFPLTVTSAQKNPTAFYLCASSTTGLNYGYTFGSGTRLTVV.

This clone occurred once. One end of the junction fails to match germline, which may point to a read error. The rearrangement uses TRBV5-4 and TRBJ2-3, with a possible D match to TRBD2 (6 bases). Looked up from germline, CDR1 is SGHNT and CDR2 is YYREEE (reference sequence). This CDR3 spans 14 amino acids. This CDR3 reads CASSPGGSQRFMDF. CDR3 nucleotide sequence: TGTGCCAGCAGCCCTGGGGGGTCCCAAAGGTTCATGGATTTT.

The chain has TRBV6-5 and TRBJ2-7; possibly TRBD1 for D (6 bases). Trimming removed 6 bases from V and 4 bases from J, with 16 bases in between. This CDR3 is built from 14 residues. The germline gives CDR1 MNHEY, CDR2 SVGAGI. In DNA form, the CDR3 reads TGTGCCAGCAGAAGGACAGATGAGTCGTACGAGCAGTACTTC. Its protein product is CASRRTDESYEQYF.

This chain joins TRBV29-1 and TRBJ2-7, with 11 positions matching TRBD1. CDR1 is SQVTM and CDR2 is ANQGSEA in the germline V gene. The CDR3 runs 15 residues. Unmatched junction bases numbered 7, after V lost 4 bases and J lost 2 bases. The CDR3 sequence: CSVVLRDRGTYEQYF. The CDR3 coding sequence is TGCAGCGTTGTCCTTCGGGACAGGGGGACCTACGAGCAGTACTTC.

The gene calls are TRBV19 and TRBJ1-5; possible D gene TRBD1, 5 bases. The CDR3 length is 17 residues. V dropped 5 bases and J dropped 5 bases, with 22 bases sitting between them. Germline assignment: CDR1 LNHDA and CDR2 SQIVND (reference sequence). The CDR3 sequence: CASSRTSWAKQDQPQHF. In nucleotides, the CDR3 is TGTGCCAGTAGTCGAACTTCATGGGCTAAACAGGATCAGCCCCAGCATTTT. Based on the CDR3 plus reference TRBV19 and TRBJ1-5, the full variable domain is DGGITQSPKYLFRKEGQNVTLSCEQNLNHDAMYWYRQDPGQGLRLIYYSQIVNDFQKGDIAEGYSVSREKKESFPLTVTSAQKNPTAFYLCASSRTSWAKQDQPQHFGDGTRLSIL.

As to this clone: This sample also contains other DNA sequences that code for the same CDR3. The rearrangement uses TRBV4-3 and TRBJ2-6, with D tentatively TRBD1 (6 bases). The germline V gene encodes CDR1 LGHNA and CDR2 YSLEER. V was trimmed by 3 bases and J by 0 bases, leaving 9 bases between them. The length of the CDR3 is 16 residues. The CDR3 is CASSQDSSSGANVLTF. Here the CDR3 DNA reads TGCGCCAGCAGCCAGGACAGCTCCTCTGGGGCCAACGTCCTGACTTTC.

The V and J genes are TRBV11-2 and TRBJ2-7, with TRBD1 as a possible D gene (6 bases). This CDR3 region has 14 residues. CDR1 is SGHAT, CDR2 FQNNGV, per germline. Trimming stripped 1 base from V and 2 bases from J, with 9 bases between. CDR3: CASSLGTAAYEQYF. DNA for the CDR3: TGTGCCAGCAGCTTAGGGACAGCCGCCTACGAGCAGTACTTC.

The chain employs TRBV4-1 and TRBJ2-7; 7 bases are a match to TRBD1. The CDR3 is 15 residues long. Per the germline V gene, CDR1 is MGHRA and CDR2 is YSYEKL. V lost 1 base to trimming and J lost 2 bases; unmatched junction nucleotides: 5. The CDR3 reads CASSQVLGTAYEQYF. The CDR3 DNA reads TGCGCCAGCAGCCAAGTTTTGGGGACAGCCTACGAGCAGTACTTC.

The chain is built from TRBV14 and TRBJ2-7; TRBD2 is a possible D gene (6 bases). Germline-derived CDR1 and CDR2 are SGHDN and FVKESK. This CDR3 spans 15 amino acids. Deletions cut 3 bases from V and 3 bases from J, with 15 bases between. CDR3 region: CASSQAPGEGYEQYF. Written as DNA, the CDR3 is TGTGCCAGCAGCCAGGCACCGGGAGAGGGCTACGAGCAGTACTTC.

The CDR3 DNA sequence: TGTGCCAGCAGCTTAGATTTAGGGTATACCGGGGAGCTGTTTTTT. Encoded protein: CASSLDLGYTGELFF. This chain joins TRBV11-2 and TRBJ2-2; D is undetermined. Germline CDR1 is SGHAT and CDR2 is FQNNGV. V was clipped by 0 bases and J by 5 bases, with 10 bases between them. The CDR3 is made up of 15 amino acids.

This clone was detected once. V gene TRBV5-3 combines with J gene TRBJ1-5; D may be TRBD1 (5 bases). TRBV5-3 is an ORF, and what it does is uncertain. The CDR3 sequence is 13 residues long. V shed 0 bases and J shed 11 bases, with 12 bases lying between them. CDR3 bases: TGTGCCAGAAGCTTGGGGGGCGGTGGAGCCCAGCATTTT. Protein product: CARSLGGGGAQHF.

The V call is TRBV5-5, the J call TRBJ2-7, with 7 bases matching TRBD2. CDR3 size: 15 residues. The V segment lost 0 bases and the J segment 2 bases; nucleotides outside the gene matches: 5. Germline values: CDR1 SGHKS, CDR2 YYEKEE (reference sequence). CDR3 sequence (DNA): TGTGCCAGCAGCTTGGCCCTAGCGGTAGCCTACGAGCAGTACTTC. This encodes CASSLALAVAYEQYF.

V usage is TRBV27 and J usage is TRBJ2-7; 7 nucleotides align to TRBD2. The germline gives CDR1 MNHEY, CDR2 SMNVEV (reference sequence). Trimming took 10 bases from V and 6 from J; bases not matched to a gene: 12. The CDR3 contains 13 residues. CDR3 region: CAKGTTRPFEQYF. The CDR3 bases are TGTGCCAAGGGGACTACTCGTCCGTTCGAGCAGTACTTC.

The chain couples TRBV6-5 to TRBJ1-1; unclear D gene. Germline CDR1 is MNHEY and CDR2 is SVGAGI. V was trimmed by 6 bases and J by 7 bases, leaving 12 bases between them. CDR3 length: 12 amino acids. The DNA for the CDR3 is TGTGCCAGCAGGTCGAGTGGACGTGAAGCTTTCTTT. It is translated as CASRSSGREAFF.